This TCR beta chain originates from a study of T cell responses to AZD1222 COVID-19 vaccine. Regarding the study as a whole: Seropositive status at baseline applied to only a handful of AZD1222 recipients. Without day 14 samples, only post-peak T cell repertoires were studied. The sample set comprised mostly white British donors with more females, and clonal diversity was possibly underestimated.

On this clone: What it binds is not known.

The assay was immunoSEQ multiplex PCR, and TCRdb's table has in-frame clones only and misses some. The top ten hold 4.8% of the sample, which has 100,000 to 130,000 clones, about 90% seen once. Per the germline V gene, CDR1 is LGHDT and CDR2 is YNNKEL (reference sequence). The length of the CDR3 is 14 residues. The ends were cut back, 0 bases at V and 5 bases at J, with 8 bases in the middle. Second-dose timings of about 4 or about 12 weeks were pooled. The V call is TRBV3-1 (or the pseudogene TRBV3-2), the J call TRBJ1-5; D perhaps matches TRBD1 (5 bases). The source of this sequence is an adult who received the AZD1222 COVID-19 vaccine. The sequencing used peripheral blood, collected 28 days after the second AZD1222 dose. CDR3 DNA: TGTGCCAGCAGCCAAGACAGGGTGTATCAGCCCCAGCATTTT. It codes for CASSQDRVYQPQHF.